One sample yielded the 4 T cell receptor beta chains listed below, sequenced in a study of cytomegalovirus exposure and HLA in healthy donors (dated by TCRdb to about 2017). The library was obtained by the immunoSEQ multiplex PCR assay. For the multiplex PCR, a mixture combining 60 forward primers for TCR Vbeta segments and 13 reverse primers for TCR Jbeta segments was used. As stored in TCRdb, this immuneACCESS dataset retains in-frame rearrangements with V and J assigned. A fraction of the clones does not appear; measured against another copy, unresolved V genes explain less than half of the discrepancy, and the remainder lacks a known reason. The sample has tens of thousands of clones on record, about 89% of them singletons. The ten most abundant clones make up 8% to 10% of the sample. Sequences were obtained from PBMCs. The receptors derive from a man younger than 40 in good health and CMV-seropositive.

CDR3 sequence reads: CASSDRDPYEQYF. The CDR3 nucleotides read TGCGCCAGCAGTGACAGGGATCCCTACGAGCAGTACTTC. The V and J genes are TRBV5-1 and TRBJ2-5, with TRBD1 matching over 7 bases. The last part of the DNA fits TRBJ2-7 better; the J call may be wrong. The germline CDR1 and CDR2 sequences are SGHRS and YFSETQ. The CDR3 length is 13 residues.

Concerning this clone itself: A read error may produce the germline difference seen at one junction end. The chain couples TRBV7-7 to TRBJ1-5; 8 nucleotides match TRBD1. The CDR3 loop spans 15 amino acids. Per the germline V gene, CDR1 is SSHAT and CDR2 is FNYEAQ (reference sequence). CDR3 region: CASSFRGRPGQPQHF. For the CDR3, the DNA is TGTGCTAGCAGCTTCAGGGGGCGCCCAGGTCAGCCCCAGCATTTT.

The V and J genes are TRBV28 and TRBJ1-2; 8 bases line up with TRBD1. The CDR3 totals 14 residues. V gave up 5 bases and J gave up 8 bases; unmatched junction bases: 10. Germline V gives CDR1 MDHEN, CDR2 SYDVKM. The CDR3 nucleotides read TGTGCCAGCAGTCCATGGACAGGGACAGAAGGCTACACCTTC. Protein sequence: CASSPWTGTEGYTF.

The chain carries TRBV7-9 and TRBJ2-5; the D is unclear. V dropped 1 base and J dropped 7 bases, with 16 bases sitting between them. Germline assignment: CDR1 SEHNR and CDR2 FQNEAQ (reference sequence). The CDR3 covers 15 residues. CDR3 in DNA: TGTGCCAGCAGCTTAGAAGCGACGGCCGCGGTGACCCAGTACTTC. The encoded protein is CASSLEATAAVTQYF. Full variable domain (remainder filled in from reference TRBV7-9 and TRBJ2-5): DTGVSQNPRHKITKRGQNVTFRCDPISEHNRLYWYRQTLGQGPEFLTYFQNEAQLEKSRLLSDRFSAERPKGSFSTLEIQRTEQGDSAMYLCASSLEATAAVTQYFGPGTRLLVL.